This is a list of T cell receptor beta chains from one sample in a study of T-cell reconstitution after alpha-beta-depleted transplantation in children. TCRdb re-derived calls from the PCR reads in MiXCR, one entry per CDR3 protein. Seen here are about 510,000 distinct CDR3 sequences, about an eighth observed once, and the top ten hold 14%. This specimen consisted of PBMCs, mostly from graft donor cells, obtained 180 days after TCRalphabeta/CD19-depleted stem cell transplant. These receptors all come from a female patient younger than 10 who had a stem cell transplant for aplastic anemia, so the T cells may come from the graft donor. Both conserved end residues are part of each CDR3. Each record gives: D gene, J gene, V gene, clone size, CDR3 DNA, CDR3 protein. A D gene is named only where the DNA matches it firmly. Not every row has a clone size; where given, it reads once, few, many or a size class.

>-|TRBJ2-1|TRBV18|-
TGTGCCAGCTATGAGATCTACAATGAGCAGTTCTTC
CASYEIYNEQFF
>-|TRBJ2-1|TRBV7-2|-
TGTGCCAGCAGCTTAGAAGCGGTCTACTACAATGAGCAGTTCTTC
CASSLEAVYYNEQFF
>-|TRBJ2-6|TRBV15|-
TGTGCCACCAGCAGAGGGAGGGGGGACTCTGGGGCCAACGTCCTGACTTTC
CATSRGRGDSGANVLTF
>TRBD1|TRBJ2-7|TRBV20-1|-
TGCAGTGCTAGAGATCACACAGGGGGCTACGAGCAGTACTTC
CSARDHTGGYEQYF
>TRBD1|TRBJ1-2|TRBV6-4|-
TGTGCCAGCAGTGACCGGGACAGGGAGTACTATGGCTACACCTTC
CASSDRDREYYGYTF
>TRBD1|TRBJ1-6|TRBV7-2|few
TGTGCCAGCAGCCGGGCCCTGGGACAGGGGAGGAATTCACCCCTCCACTTT
CASSRALGQGRNSPLHF
>-|TRBJ2-2|TRBV10-3|many
TGTGCCATCAGTGTCTCTCGGCACCCGAACACCGGGGAGCTGTTTTTT
CAISVSRHPNTGELFF
>-|TRBJ2-1|TRBV9|few
TGTGCCAGCAGCGCGGGACACGTGAGCTCCTACAATGAGCAGTTCTTC
CASSAGHVSSYNEQFF
>-|TRBJ1-5|TRBV2|few
TGTGCCAGCAGTGAATGGGGTAATGGCAATCAGCCCCAGCATTTT
CASSEWGNGNQPQHF
>TRBD1|TRBJ2-7|TRBV25-1|-
TGTGCCAGCAGTGGGGACAGAGTACCCTACGAGCAGTACTTC
CASSGDRVPYEQYF
>-|TRBJ2-5|TRBV3-1|-
TGTGCCAGCAGCCGAGGCCTGGACGGGCACCTGGGGGCCCAGTACTTC
CASSRGLDGHLGAQYF
>-|TRBJ1-4|TRBV11-2|few
TGTGCCAGCAGCTATCGGGTCGGAGAAAAACTGTTTTTT
CASSYRVGEKLFF
>-|TRBJ2-5|TRBV28|-
TGTGCCAGCAGTTGGGTGGGCAGGGATGACGGGACCCAGTACTTC
CASSWVGRDDGTQYF
>-|TRBJ2-2|TRBV11-3|few
TGTGCCAGCAGCTTAGGAGTAGGGACGGCCGGGGAGCTGTTTTTT
CASSLGVGTAGELFF
>-|TRBJ2-7|TRBV15|many
TGTGCCACCAGCAGAGATGCGGGAATCCGGGGTCCCGAGCAGTACTTC
CATSRDAGIRGPEQYF
>-|TRBJ2-1|TRBV11-1|few
TGTGCCAGCAGCTTCTCGGGAAAGTTATTCTTC
CASSFSGKLFF
>-|TRBJ1-1|TRBV20-1|many
TGCAGTGCTAGAGCCGCCAGCGCGGGGGACACTGAAGCTTTCTTT
CSARAASAGDTEAFF
>-|TRBJ1-4|TRBV7-2|few
TGTGCCAGCAGCTTAGCGTCAGGGGCGACTAATGAAAAACTGTTTTTT
CASSLASGATNEKLFF
>TRBD2|TRBJ2-3|TRBV7-2|-
TGTGCCAGCAGCTTAGCGCAGACTAGCGGGAGGCCTCCCCCTTTT
CASSLAQTSGRPPPF
>-|TRBJ1-5|TRBV5-1|few
TGCGCCAGCAGCTTGAACCCGCAGGGGACGGGCAATCAGCCCCAGCATTTT
CASSLNPQGTGNQPQHF
>-|TRBJ2-5|TRBV18|-
TGTGCCAGCTCACCGACGTCGGGGTACCAAGAGACCCAGTACTTC
CASSPTSGYQETQYF
>-|TRBJ1-2|TRBV19|-
TGTGCCAGTAGTGGGCTTGTTGGCAATCTGCGGTATGGCTACACCTTC
CASSGLVGNLRYGYTF
>-|TRBJ1-3|TRBV29-1|many
TGCAGCGTTGACTCTGGAAACACCATATATTTT
CSVDSGNTIYF
>-|TRBJ1-2|TRBV10-2|-
TGCGCCAGCAGTGAAGGGTTTTTGGACTATGGCTACACCTTC
CASSEGFLDYGYTF
>-|TRBJ2-1|TRBV20-1|many
TGCAGTGCTAGAACCGGGCTGGGACTCTACAATGAGCAGTTCTTC
CSARTGLGLYNEQFF
>TRBD2|TRBJ2-7|TRBV11-2|-
TGTGCCAGCAGCCCCGGACTAGCGCGTACCTACGAGCAGTACTTC
CASSPGLARTYEQYF
>TRBD2|TRBJ2-7|TRBV28|few
TGTGCCAGCAGTTTTCCTAGGGAGCGGGAGGGCAGCGACGAGCAGTACTTC
CASSFPREREGSDEQYF
>TRBD1|TRBJ2-5|TRBV28|few
TGTGCCAGCAGTTTATGGGGGATTACGGACAGGTCAAAGACCCAGTACTTC
CASSLWGITDRSKTQYF
>TRBD1|TRBJ2-7|TRBV7-6|few
TGTGCCAGCAGCCCGACCCCGACAGGGGGCCCCTACGAGCAGTACTTC
CASSPTPTGGPYEQYF
>-|TRBJ1-3|TRBV5-1|-
TGCGCCAGCAGCTTGTTCGTGGGAAGCGGGTCTGGAAACACCATATATTTT
CASSLFVGSGSGNTIYF
>-|TRBJ2-5|TRBV20-1|few
TGCAGTGCGCACTCTAGACACGTCCCCCAAGAGACCCAGTACTTC
CSAHSRHVPQETQYF
>-|TRBJ2-1|TRBV5-1|few
TGCGCCAGCAGCTTGGCCCCGACACCCCTCTCCTACAATGAGCAGTTCTTC
CASSLAPTPLSYNEQFF
>TRBD2|TRBJ2-2|TRBV20-1|few
TGCAGTGCTAGAGCAAGGACTAGTGTGAACACCGGGGAGCTGTTTTTT
CSARARTSVNTGELFF
>-|TRBJ1-2|TRBV7-9|few
TGTGCCAGCAGCAAACTCCCGCCGACAGCGGCGGACTATGGCTACACCTTC
CASSKLPPTAADYGYTF
>-|TRBJ1-2|TRBV7-3|many
TGTGCCAGCAGCCCGGACGGTAACTATGGCTACACCTTC
CASSPDGNYGYTF
>TRBD2|TRBJ2-3|TRBV18|-
TGTGCCAGCTCACCACCGAATAGCGGGAAGGCAGATACGCAGTATTTT
CASSPPNSGKADTQYF
>TRBD2|TRBJ2-3|TRBV5-1|few
TGCGCCAGCAGCTTCGAAATAGCGGGACCCACAGATACGCAGTATTTT
CASSFEIAGPTDTQYF
>-|TRBJ1-4|TRBV7-2|few
TGTGCCAGCAGCTCCCGCCCGGGGGCTGGTGAAAAACTGTTTTTT
CASSSRPGAGEKLFF
>-|TRBJ1-5|TRBV28|many
TGTGCCAGCAGTTTTGCACAGGGACGCAATCAGCCCCAGCATTTT
CASSFAQGRNQPQHF
>-|TRBJ2-7|TRBV28|few
TGTGCCAGCAGGCGGGCGGCCAGCTCCTACGAGCAGTACTTC
CASRRAASSYEQYF
>TRBD1|TRBJ2-4|TRBV11-2|few
TGTGCCAGCAGCTTAGAAGGGGACAGACCAAACCTAGCCAAAAACATTCAGTACTTC
CASSLEGDRPNLAKNIQYF
>-|TRBJ2-2|TRBV12-3/TRBV12-4|few
TGTGCCAGCAGTAAAGCGGCCGGGACGGGCCGGGGCACCGGGGAGCTGTTTTTT
CASSKAAGTGRGTGELFF